This section outlines one T cell receptor beta chain sequence together with its context. In the original workflow: Scientists estimated how many nucleated cells there were by amplifying reference gene primers. Repertoires were generated with immunoSEQ multiplex PCR, while TCRdb's copy carries only in-frame clones and drops some. V, J and clone size reflect that table, while D and trimming were determined from the DNA. The data contain about 120,000 clones, about 85% of them singletons. The CDR3 sequence is 16 residues long. Germline V gene sequence: CDR1 SGHDT, CDR2 YYEEEE. V trimming: 2 bases; J trimming: 14 bases; junction bases outside the gene matches: 14. This entry belongs to a study of blood T cell repertoires in COVID-19. Overall study: Sample material is recorded as cDNA or gDNA derived from T cells, B-cell-depleted T cells, or PBMCs.

The chain combines TRBV5-6 with TRBJ1-6; 9 bases map to TRBD1. The specimen sequenced was peripheral blood. The sequence was obtained from a man in his fifties or sixties with acute or convalescent COVID-19. CDR3 sequence: CASSFGDRDRVRALHF. Written as DNA, the CDR3 is TGTGCCAGCAGCTTCGGGGACCGGGACAGGGTTCGGGCCCTCCACTTT. Full variable domain (outside the CDR3, taken from reference TRBV5-6 and TRBJ1-6): DAGVTQSPTHLIKTRGQQVTLRCSPKSGHDTVSWYQQALGQGPQFIFQYYEEEERQRGNFPDRFSGHQFPNYSSELNVNALLLGDSALYLCASSFGDRDRVRALHFGNGTRLTVT.